This TCR beta chain stems from a study of cytotoxic CD8 clonotypes in ibrutinib-treated CLL (dated by TCRdb to the early 2020s). As for the study more broadly: The cohort was composed of 10 to 11 relapsed/refractory and approximately 16 treatment-naive patients; IGHV unmutated status was identified in roughly 18 patients. Partial responses were observed in some 24 patients and complete responses in 2; after a median follow-up of 68 months, remission was maintained in roughly 14 patients and progression was observed in approximately 12. Response samples were taken after a median of 12 months on treatment, ranging from roughly 6 to 36 months. On average, each sample yielded hundreds of thousands of productive templates and 80,000 to 95,000 productive rearrangements. Longitudinal samples were obtainable from about 30% of the roughly 90 participants in the trial. Cryopreserved peripheral blood mononuclear cells were collected before treatment, at response, and at either disease progression or sustained remission. All remission and progressive disease samples were collected while patients were still receiving ibrutinib.

What the study reported, not specific to this receptor: Sampling times were not matched between sustained-remission and progressing patients, and lymph node repertoires were not studied. An increase in clonality was observed at ibrutinib response, with clonality remaining stable during sustained remission and falling back toward baseline at progression. Baseline clonality was found to be higher than that of age-matched healthy donors and was strongly correlated with circulating CD8+ T-cell counts. Public clonotypes were rare and either shrank or stayed stable during treatment, and the rise in clonality at ibrutinib response reflected expansion of private clonotypes.

The sample's time point, from its label and the paper: approximately eleven months on ibrutinib. For TCR beta library preparation, approximately 2 micrograms of genomic DNA were extracted from the cryopreserved PBMCs. Longitudinal blood samples from CLL patients on ibrutinib monotherapy underwent high-throughput TCR beta sequencing. The patients took part in an open-label, single-center phase 2 trial of ibrutinib monotherapy. Comment on this clone: The clone's antigen remains unknown. The sample holds no much larger clone one base away, and base qualities are not on file.

Each clonotype received, on average, 10x coverage in deep resolution sequencing performed on a MiSeq, where the target depth lay between 1 in 1 million and 1 in 200,000 T cells. The immunoSEQ hsTCRB Kit was used to generate the TCR beta libraries. The paper's processing steps were these. The data were analyzed with ImmunoSEQ Analyzer and ImmunoSEQ Data Assistant, and V, D and J gene assignments followed IMGT definitions. Clonality was computed as one minus normalized Shannon entropy of productive rearrangement frequencies, ranging from 0 to 1. Public clonotype analysis was restricted to overrepresented clonotypes comprising at least 0.05% of each patient's repertoire. Thirteen repertoires from age-matched healthy donors, obtained from immuneACCESS, served as clonality controls. TCRdb took over this immuneACCESS table, retaining in-frame rearrangements with V and J assigned. Such tables are incomplete; in checked studies, under half of the missing clones stem from an unresolved V gene, and the remainder is unexplained. V and J calls and clone size follow that table, whereas D and trimming were derived from the DNA. The sample table contains roughly 200,000 clones; only one count was recorded for approximately 75% of them. The ten largest clones represent roughly 10% of the sample.

The germline V gene (reference sequence) supplies CDR1 SEHNR and CDR2 FQNEAQ. The cysteine opens and the phenylalanine closes a CDR3 of 13 amino acids. The entry retains the CDR3 DNA only, 39 bases that are in frame from base 1. V and J lose 5 bases and 4 bases, and a span of 9 bases separates them. The origin of this receptor is a human donor with chronic lymphocytic leukemia. The sequenced sample was PBMCs, obtained after 12 months of ibrutinib treatment. In this chain, TRBV7-9 is recombined with TRBJ2-1, with no reliable assignment of the D segment. The nucleotides are TGTGCCAGCAGCCAAGGGCGATACAATGAGCAGTTCTTC. This is translated as CASSQGRYNEQFF. Beyond the CDR3, the reference TRBV7-9 and TRBJ2-1 genes provide the residues; the full variable domain reads: DTGVSQNPRHKITKRGQNVTFRCDPISEHNRLYWYRQTLGQGPEFLTYFQNEAQLEKSRLLSDRFSAERPKGSFSTLEIQRTEQGDSAMYLCASSQGRYNEQFFGPGTRLTVL.